The 19 T cell receptor beta chains presented below share a single source sample, sequenced in a study of blood T cell repertoires in COVID-19. Profiled with immunoSEQ multiplex PCR; TCRdb holds only in-frame clones, not every one. The sample has around 190,000 clones, roughly 75% seen once; the top ten hold 6.5% to 7%. What was sequenced was peripheral blood. Receptor source: a man in his 70s with active or convalescent COVID-19.

This rearrangement joins TRBV30 to TRBJ2-2; maybe TRBD2 (5 bases). The CDR3 contains 11 residues. Germline V gene sequence: CDR1 GTSNPN, CDR2 SVGIG (reference sequence). Trimming left V 5 bases short and J 7 bases short, with 8 bases between. The DNA for the CDR3 is TGTGCCTGGGCCCGGGGCGGGGAGCTGTTTTTT. It encodes CAWARGGELFF.

V gene TRBV5-1 combines with J gene TRBJ1-4, with unresolved D. V was pared by 2 bases and J by 0 bases, with 8 bases between. CDR1 is SGHRS, CDR2 YFSETQ, per germline. The CDR3 totals 15 residues. DNA of the CDR3: TGCGCCAGCAGCTTAAGCGAGTCAACTAATGAAAAACTGTTTTTT. It is translated as CASSLSESTNEKLFF.

The chain combines TRBV12-3 or TRBV12-4 with TRBJ1-4, with D possibly being TRBD1 (6 bases). The CDR3 length is 12 residues. V was cut by 7 bases and J by 10 bases, with 13 bases left in between. CDR3 protein: CASKTEGGKLFF. DNA for the CDR3: TGTGCCAGCAAAACGGAAGGGGGAAAACTGTTTTTT.

CDR3 coding DNA: TGTGCCTGGAGCACCAGGCCCGGCAATCATGAGCAGTTCTTC. It codes for CAWSTRPGNHEQFF. This rearrangement joins TRBV30 to TRBJ2-1; D is unclear. The CDR3 sequence is 14 residues long. Trimming took off 3 bases at V and 8 bases at J, with 17 bases between the two ends. Germline CDR1 GTSNPN, CDR2 SVGIG (reference sequence).

The J gene is TRBJ2-5, the V gene TRBV30, with 7 bases that match TRBD1. CDR1 is GTSNPN and CDR2 is SVGIG in the germline V gene (reference sequence). Unmatched junction bases numbered 8, after V lost 0 bases and J lost 4 bases. This CDR3 contains 15 residues. CDR3 residues: CAWSVSGTDGETQYF. The CDR3 region has the DNA TGTGCCTGGAGTGTAAGTGGGACAGATGGAGAGACCCAGTACTTC. Drawing the rest from reference TRBV30 and TRBJ2-5, the complete variable domain is SQTIHQWPATLVQPVGSPLSLECTVEGTSNPNLYWYRQAAGRGLQLLFYSVGIGQISSEVPQNLSASRPQDRQFILSSKKLLLSDSGFYLCAWSVSGTDGETQYFGPGTRLLVL.

The gene calls are TRBV27 and TRBJ2-7, with D maybe TRBD1 (6 bases). Between the trimmed V and J ends, which lost 6 bases and 7 bases, there was a span of 16 bases. The germline V gene has CDR1 MNHEY and CDR2 SMNVEV (reference sequence). The CDR3 is 13 amino acids. The CDR3 is CASSLPSGAEQYF. As DNA, the CDR3 is TGTGCCAGCAGCCTCCCCTCAGGGGCTGAGCAGTACTTC.

The J gene is TRBJ1-2, the V gene TRBV7-9; maybe TRBD1 (6 bases). The V end lost 5 bases, the J end lost 4 bases, and 29 bases lay between the germline ends. CDR3 length: 19 amino acids. The V gene's germline CDR1 is SEHNR and CDR2 FQNEAQ (reference sequence). CDR3 coding DNA: TGTGCCAGCAGCCCCCCGGCGGGGGGGCGTGATTGGACTACCTATGGCTACACCTTC. Protein sequence: CASSPPAGGRDWTTYGYTF.

The genes are TRBV2 and TRBJ2-7; 8 bases line up with TRBD2. The CDR3 contains 12 residues. Germline V gene data show CDR1 as SNHLY and CDR2 as FYNNEI. The ends lost 10 bases at V and 6 bases at J; junction bases unmatched: 8. The CDR3 nucleotides are TGTGCCACCCGCAGGGCGGGGGGCGAGCAGTACTTC. It encodes CATRRAGGEQYF. Full variable domain (rest looked up from reference TRBV2 and TRBJ2-7): EPEVTQTPSHQVTQMGQEVILRCVPISNHLYFYWYRQILGQKVEFLVSFYNNEISEKSEIFDDQFSVERPDGSNFTLKIRSTKLEDSAMYFCATRRAGGEQYFGPGTRLTVT.

The rearrangement uses TRBV6-6 and TRBJ1-2, with 7 bases matching TRBD1. This CDR3 has 14 amino acids. The V segment lost 5 bases and the J segment 4 bases; nucleotides outside the gene matches: 7. Germline values: CDR1 MNHNY, CDR2 SVGAGI (reference sequence). For the CDR3, the DNA is TGTGCCAGCAGTCCCCGGACAGGATTCTATGGCTACACCTTC. This sequence encodes CASSPRTGFYGYTF.

The sample holds a few counts of this clone. The chain recombines TRBV5-1 with TRBJ2-5; 9 bases are shared with TRBD2. The length of the CDR3 is 15 residues. The trim removed 0 bases at V and 4 bases at J, leaving 4 bases unmatched. Germline CDR1 and CDR2: SGHRS and YFSETQ. DNA for the CDR3: TGCGCCAGCAGCTTGGATGGGACTAGCCTAGAGACCCAGTACTTC. Protein sequence: CASSLDGTSLETQYF. Together with reference TRBV5-1 and TRBJ2-5, the CDR3 gives the full variable domain: KAGVTQTPRYLIKTRGQQVTLSCSPISGHRSVSWYQQTPGQGLQFLFEYFSETQRNKGNFPGRFSGRQFSNSRSEMNVSTLELGDSALYLCASSLDGTSLETQYFGPGTRLLVL.

This chain connects TRBV9 to TRBJ2-7; D may be TRBD1 (6 bases). The CDR3 contains 14 residues. The V end lost 4 bases, the J end lost 2 bases, and 13 bases lay between the germline ends. The V gene's germline CDR1 is SGDLS and CDR2 YYNGEE. In nucleotides, the CDR3 is TGTGCCAGCAGCCCCCGGACAGAGACCTACGAGCAGTACTTC. It encodes CASSPRTETYEQYF.

This chain uses TRBV27 with TRBJ2-2, with 7 bases identical to TRBD2. The CDR3 contains 15 residues. Germline CDR1 MNHEY, CDR2 SMNVEV (reference sequence). Losses at the gene ends were 7 bases for V and 7 bases for J; bases not matched to a gene: 12. CDR3 DNA: TGTGCCAGCAATGTAGGGAGGGGTCTGGGCGGGGAGCTGTTTTTT. Protein: CASNVGRGLGGELFF.

V usage is TRBV3-1 (or the pseudogene TRBV3-2) and J usage is TRBJ2-3; D is unclear. CDR1 LGHDT and CDR2 YNNKEL come from the germline V gene (reference sequence). CDR3 length equals 14 residues. Trimming pared 0 bases from V and 1 base from J, leaving 5 bases between. The CDR3 coding sequence is TGTGCCAGCAGCCAAGATCGCGGCACAGATACGCAGTATTTT. Translated, it gives CASSQDRGTDTQYF.

V usage is TRBV27 and J usage is TRBJ1-2; possible D gene TRBD1, 6 bases. Trimming pared 11 bases from V and 7 bases from J, leaving 20 bases between. The CDR3 contains 13 residues. Per germline, CDR1 MNHEY and CDR2 SMNVEV (reference sequence). CDR3 sequence reads: CASRSTGFGGYTF. CDR3 coding DNA: TGTGCCTCCCGATCTACAGGGTTCGGTGGCTACACCTTC.

V gene TRBV6-5 combines with J gene TRBJ1-1; D not certain. Per germline, CDR1 MNHEY and CDR2 SVGAGI. V dropped 8 bases and J dropped 1 base, with 14 bases sitting between them. CDR3 length: 14 residues. DNA of the CDR3: TGTGCCAGCGCTAAGAGGGTGGGGAACACTGAAGCTTTCTTT. This encodes CASAKRVGNTEAFF.

Concerning this clone itself: Compared with germline, one end of the junction differs, possibly owing to a read error. This chain connects TRBV6-2 or TRBV6-3 to TRBJ1-2; the match to TRBD1 covers 11 bases. This CDR3 has 16 amino acids. Looked up from germline, CDR1 is MNHEY and CDR2 is SVGEGT. CDR3 amino acids: CAGSYHRGTGGYGYTF. For the CDR3, the DNA is TGTGCCGGCAGTTACCATCGAGGGACAGGGGGTTATGGCTACACCTTC.

The chain joins TRBV21-1 to TRBJ2-1; the table's D call of TRBD2 was not tested on the DNA. TRBV21-1 is described as a pseudogene. There are 17 residues in the CDR3. CDR3 nucleotides: TGTGCCAGCAGCATAGGGCCCGGGACTAGCGTATACAATGAGCAGTTCTTC. This encodes CASSIGPGTSVYNEQFF.

This sequence joins TRBV5-5 and TRBJ1-2; D is undetermined. Germline loops: CDR1 SGHKS, CDR2 YYEKEE (reference sequence). With 0 bases removed from V and 4 bases from J, the gap between germline ends came to 10 bases. The CDR3 is 14 amino acids. The CDR3 here is CASSLVREIYGYTF. The CDR3 bases are TGTGCCAGCAGCTTGGTACGAGAAATCTATGGCTACACCTTC. Looking up the rest from reference TRBV5-5 and TRBJ1-2 gives the full variable domain: DAGVTQSPTHLIKTRGQQVTLRCSPISGHKSVSWYQQVLGQGPQFIFQYYEKEERGRGNFPDRFSARQFPNYSSELNVNALLLGDSALYLCASSLVREIYGYTFGSGTRLTVV.

This sequence joins TRBV6-1 and TRBJ1-1, with 11 bases fitting TRBD1. After removal of 3 bases from V and 5 bases from J, the junction contained 5 bases not matched to a gene. Germline V lookup: CDR1 MNHNS, CDR2 SASEGT. This CDR3 spans 15 amino acids. The CDR3 loop is CASSDPGQGGTEAFF. The CDR3 DNA reads TGTGCCAGCAGTGATCCGGGACAGGGGGGAACTGAAGCTTTCTTT.